These 11 T cell receptor beta chains came from one sample sequenced in a study of shared clonotypes between healthy human individuals. The repertoire was sequenced with immunoSEQ multiplex PCR; TCRdb's copy has only in-frame clones and lacks some. Among nearly 1,000,000 clones listed, 60% to 85% were seen once. The source material was memory CD4+ T cells sorted from blood. Subset reported: CD45RA-negative fraction. The receptor source for this set is a man aged 18 to 30 in good health.

This clone was found a few times. The sample contains more than one DNA sequence encoding this CDR3. This chain joins TRBV9 and TRBJ2-5; D is uncertain. V was trimmed by 0 bases and J by 2 bases, leaving 8 bases between them. The CDR3 has 14 amino acids. CDR1 and CDR2 from the germline V gene are SGDLS and YYNGEE. CDR3 residues: CASSVGTAQETQYF. The CDR3, as DNA: TGTGCCAGCAGCGTAGGGACGGCTCAAGAGACCCAGTACTTC.

The chain is built from TRBV25-1 and TRBJ2-7; either TRBD1 or TRBD2 may fit D (5 bases each). The CDR3 has 15 amino acids. The germline V gene encodes CDR1 MGHDK and CDR2 SYGVNS. V was trimmed by 1 base and J by 2 bases, leaving 12 bases between them. The CDR3 loop is CASSESGFGAYEQYF. In DNA form, the CDR3 reads TGTGCCAGCAGTGAATCAGGGTTCGGGGCCTACGAGCAGTACTTC.

This chain uses TRBV7-2 with TRBJ1-2; no firm D call. Germline V gives CDR1 SGHTA, CDR2 FQGNSA. The CDR3 has 13 amino acids. Trimming took 9 bases from V and 8 from J, leaving 19 bases between them. The CDR3 coding sequence is TGTGCCAGTGCTTCCCGTCAAGGCGGCGGCTACACCTTC. This translates into CASASRQGGGYTF. The complete variable domain, with remaining parts taken from reference TRBV7-2 and TRBJ1-2, reads GAGVSQSPSNKVTEKGKDVELRCDPISGHTALYWYRQSLGQGLEFLIYFQGNSAPDKSGLPSDRFSAERTGGSVSTLTIQRTQQEDSAVYLCASASRQGGGYTFGSGTRLTVV.

The chain links TRBV6-4 to TRBJ2-1, with 9 bases fitting TRBD2. The CDR3 has 15 amino acids. The junction had 8 bases not matched to a gene; V was cut back by 3 bases and J by 8 bases. Germline values: CDR1 MRHNA, CDR2 SNTAGT. CDR3 sequence reads: CASSEELAGPHEQFF. The CDR3 DNA reads as TGTGCCAGCAGTGAGGAGCTAGCGGGGCCCCATGAGCAGTTCTTC.

Remarks on this clone: In the same sample, other DNA sequences code for this CDR3. The chain combines TRBV19 with TRBJ1-6; D unclear. This CDR3 is built from 12 residues. Germline V CDR1 and CDR2: LNHDA, SQIVND (reference sequence). Trimming pared 4 bases from V and 7 bases from J, leaving 5 bases between. The CDR3, as DNA: TGTGCCAGTAGTACGTTGAATTCACCCCTCCACTTT. Translated, it gives CASSTLNSPLHF.

The chain has TRBV7-6 and TRBJ2-7, with TRBD2 matching over 9 bases. This CDR3 has 19 residues. Looked up from germline, CDR1 is SGHVS and CDR2 is FNYEAQ. The junction had 17 bases not matched to a gene; V was cut back by 1 base and J by 4 bases. The CDR3 here is CASSLGSYAPAGGIYEQYF. In DNA form, the CDR3 reads TGTGCCAGCAGCTTAGGTTCTTATGCCCCGGCGGGGGGGATTTACGAGCAGTACTTC.

V usage is TRBV7-2 and J usage is TRBJ2-4; TRBD2 agrees at 8 bases. CDR3 length equals 16 residues. The germline V gene encodes CDR1 SGHTA and CDR2 FQGNSA. The J segment lost 5 bases and the V segment lost 6 bases, leaving 12 bases of the junction unmatched. The CDR3 coding sequence is TGTGCCAGCAGTACCTTCGGGAGGGCCTTGGAAAACATTCAGTACTTC. This encodes CASSTFGRALENIQYF.

The V and J genes are TRBV28 and TRBJ2-3, with no clear D. The ends were cut back, 2 bases at V and 4 bases at J, with 7 bases in the middle. Germline CDR1 and CDR2: MDHEN and SYDVKM. The CDR3 contains 13 residues. The CDR3 sequence is CASSLPPPDTQYF. CDR3 in DNA: TGTGCCAGCAGTTTACCCCCACCAGATACGCAGTATTTT.

The chain joins TRBV6-5 to TRBJ1-2; D gene uncertain. Germline CDR1 reads MNHEY; CDR2 reads SVGAGI. The length of the CDR3 is 15 residues. V lost 6 bases to trimming and J lost 6 bases, with 20 bases between them. The CDR3 nucleotides read TGTGCCAGCAGCCCTTTCCCATGGGGAAAGGATGGCTACACCTTC. Translation gives CASSPFPWGKDGYTF.

The CDR3 DNA is TGTGCCAGCAGTGAATCCGGGACCAATGAGCAGTTCTTC. This sequence encodes CASSESGTNEQFF. The rearrangement uses TRBV6-4 and TRBJ2-1; TRBD1 or TRBD2 may be the D gene (5 bases each). The ends were cut back, 3 bases at V and 6 bases at J, with 9 bases in the middle. The CDR3 sequence is 13 residues long. Germline-derived CDR1 and CDR2 are MRHNA and SNTAGT.

CDR3 in DNA: TGTGCCAGCAGCTGGGGGGGGTTGACGGACACCCCCTTGGTTCAGCCCCAGCATTTT. This encodes CASSWGGLTDTPLVQPQHF. The V call is TRBV7-6, the J call TRBJ1-5, with D maybe TRBD1 (5 bases). Trimming removed 4 bases at V and 6 bases at J, with 28 bases between. From germline, CDR1 is SGHVS and CDR2 FNYEAQ. This CDR3 is built from 19 residues.